This T cell receptor beta chain was retrieved from a study of neoadjuvant nivolumab and ipilimumab in lung cancer. The table came from immunoSEQ multiplex PCR; TCRdb's copy has only in-frame clones and leaves some out. The repertoire holds about 38,000 clones, with approximately 92% as singletons. Germline V CDR1 and CDR2: MNHEY, SVGAGI. The V gene lost 0 bases and the J gene lost 8 bases, with 10 bases spanning the gap. This CDR3 is built from 13 residues. In regard to this clone: Its antigen remains unidentified.

Regarding the study as a whole: TCR sequencing covered a small number of samples.

The clonotype was recovered from an adult with non-small cell lung cancer. This material consisted of peripheral blood, taken before neoadjuvant nivolumab, alone or with ipilimumab. The chain combines TRBV6-5 with TRBJ1-2; D uncertain. CDR3 in amino acids: CASSYSTESGYTF. Written as DNA, the CDR3 is TGTGCCAGCAGTTACTCCACCGAATCGGGCTACACCTTC.